The 20 T cell receptor beta chains below were found in one sample sequenced in a study of blood T cell repertoires in COVID-19. Produced via immunoSEQ multiplex PCR; TCRdb's table is partial and in-frame only. The data contain more than 100,000 clones, 60% to 85% of them singletons. The sample was peripheral blood. The receptors stem from a human donor with acute or convalescent COVID-19. The donor label of this sample is uncertain.

This chain connects TRBV6-6 to TRBJ2-7; the D gene is possibly TRBD2 (6 bases). Germline-derived CDR1 and CDR2 are MNHNY and SVGAGI (reference sequence). V was cut by 7 bases and J by 5 bases, with 15 bases left in between. The CDR3 totals 13 residues. The CDR3 coding sequence is TGTGCCAGCAAATTTCCGGGGGACGACGAGCAGTACGTC. Amino acid sequence: CASKFPGDDEQYV.

The chain links TRBV5-1 to TRBJ2-1; D uncertain. V was shortened by 4 bases and J by 0 bases, with 11 bases between the two germline ends. The CDR3 is 15 amino acids. Germline lookup yields CDR1 SGHRS and CDR2 YFSETQ. The CDR3 DNA follows: TGCGCCAGCAGCGTCACACAGAGCTCCTACAATGAGCAGTTCTTC. Translated: CASSVTQSSYNEQFF. The whole variable domain, remainder taken from reference TRBV5-1 and TRBJ2-1, is KAGVTQTPRYLIKTRGQQVTLSCSPISGHRSVSWYQQTPGQGLQFLFEYFSETQRNKGNFPGRFSGRQFSNSRSEMNVSTLELGDSALYLCASSVTQSSYNEQFFGPGTRLTVL.

This clone has more than one count but fewer than ten. V gene TRBV7-8 combines with J gene TRBJ2-1; a possible D gene is TRBD1 (6 bases). Trimming left V 3 bases short and J 1 base short, with 10 bases between. Per the germline V gene, CDR1 is SGHVS and CDR2 is FQNEAQ. The CDR3 covers 15 residues. CDR3 in DNA: TGTGCCAGCAGCTTCGGACAGAGGTCCTACAATGAGCAGTTCTTC. Translated: CASSFGQRSYNEQFF.

The chain is built from TRBV11-2 and TRBJ1-2; no reliable D call. CDR3 length: 12 residues. Trimming left V 5 bases short and J 3 bases short, with 7 bases between. CDR1 is SGHAT, CDR2 FQNNGV, per germline. CDR3 residues: CASSPDYYGYTF. CDR3 nucleotide sequence: TGTGCCAGCAGCCCTGACTACTATGGCTACACCTTC.

About this clone: The same CDR3 also results from other DNA sequences found in this sample. This sequence joins TRBV18 and TRBJ1-2, with a possible D match to TRBD1 (6 bases). The V end was cut by 3 bases, the J end by 1 base, with 6 bases between. Germline loops: CDR1 KGHSH, CDR2 LQKENI. CDR3 length: 13 amino acids. CDR3: CASSPDSNYGYTF. Written as DNA, the CDR3 is TGTGCCAGCTCACCGGACAGTAACTATGGCTACACCTTC.

This chain connects TRBV6-2 or TRBV6-3 to TRBJ2-7; possible D gene TRBD2, 5 bases. The germline V and J ends were trimmed by 6 bases and 0 bases, with 15 bases remaining between them. This CDR3 spans 15 amino acids. Germline assignment: CDR1 MNHEY and CDR2 SVGEGT. The CDR3 sequence: CASSVIRGYSYEQYF. The CDR3 DNA is TGTGCCAGCAGCGTGATCCGGGGTTACTCCTACGAGCAGTACTTC.

The gene calls are TRBV5-1 and TRBJ2-3, with TRBD2 identical over 15 bases. The length of the CDR3 is 18 residues. After removal of 4 bases from V and 2 bases from J, the junction contained 8 bases not matched to a gene. Germline V gives CDR1 SGHRS, CDR2 YFSETQ. DNA of the CDR3: TGCGCCAGCAGCCCAGGGACTAGCGGGGGGACGACCACAGATACGCAGTATTTT. This gives the protein CASSPGTSGGTTTDTQYF.

The chain combines TRBV4-2 with TRBJ2-6; no clear D gene. The CDR3 covers 16 residues. Germline CDR1 LGHNA, CDR2 YNFKEQ. Trimming removed 3 bases at V and 0 bases at J, with 9 bases between. The CDR3 here is CASSHGYSSGANVLTF. Written as DNA, the CDR3 is TGTGCCAGCAGCCACGGGTATTCCTCTGGGGCCAACGTCCTGACTTTC.

This chain joins TRBV5-1 and TRBJ1-4; D not certain. This CDR3 contains 14 residues. Trimming removed 6 bases from V and 0 bases from J, with 9 bases in between. Germline loops: CDR1 SGHRS, CDR2 YFSETQ. The CDR3 DNA follows: TGCGCCAGCACCCCGGACTCAACTAATGAAAAACTGTTTTTT. The encoded protein is CASTPDSTNEKLFF.

Only one count was recorded for this clone. The chain is built from TRBV3-1 (or the pseudogene TRBV3-2) and TRBJ1-2; tentative D call: TRBD1 (5 bases). There are 13 residues in the CDR3. Germline-derived CDR1 and CDR2 are LGHDT and YNNKEL (reference sequence). V lost 0 bases and J lost 5, with 7 bases in between. CDR3 DNA sequence: TGTGCCAGCAGCCAAGAGACAGTTTATGGCTACACCTTC. Its protein is CASSQETVYGYTF.

V and J are TRBV11-2 and TRBJ2-5; D is possibly TRBD2 (7 bases). This CDR3 is built from 17 residues. Trimming stripped 1 base from V and 5 bases from J, with 20 bases between. CDR1 is SGHAT and CDR2 is FQNNGV in the germline V gene. The CDR3 spells CASSLGGGPTSLETQYF. Written as DNA, the CDR3 is TGTGCCAGCAGCTTAGGAGGGGGGCCGACTAGCCTGGAGACCCAGTACTTC. Variable domain in full (rest from reference TRBV11-2 and TRBJ2-5): EAGVAQSPRYKIIEKRQSVAFWCNPISGHATLYWYQQILGQGPKLLIQFQNNGVVDDSQLPKDRFSAERLKGVDSTLKIQPAKLEDSAVYLCASSLGGGPTSLETQYFGPGTRLLVL.

This clone has more than one count but fewer than ten. The rearrangement uses TRBV19 and TRBJ1-5; D is ambiguous. This CDR3 region has 14 residues. CDR1 LNHDA and CDR2 SQIVND come from the germline V gene (reference sequence). With 1 base removed from V and 10 bases from J, the gap between germline ends came to 14 bases. CDR3 sequence: CASSIGRDRDPQHF. The CDR3 coding sequence is TGTGCCAGTAGTATAGGTCGTGACCGGGATCCCCAGCATTTT.

This clone is medium-sized. This chain joins TRBV4-1 and TRBJ2-7; 8 positions agree with TRBD2. Trimming took 0 bases from V and 4 from J; bases not matched to a gene: 5. The CDR3 has 15 residues. Germline CDR1 reads MGHRA; CDR2 reads YSYEKL. The CDR3 protein is CASSQDLAGGYEQYV. In DNA, the CDR3 is TGCGCCAGCAGCCAAGATCTGGCGGGGGGATACGAGCAGTACGTC.

The CDR3 here is CASSLGTGGRELFF. CDR3 bases: TGTGCCAGCAGCTTGGGTACAGGTGGACGGGAACTGTTTTTT. The J gene is TRBJ1-4, the V gene TRBV5-8; a possible D gene is TRBD1 (5 bases). Germline V gene lookup returns CDR1 SGHTS and CDR2 YDEGEE. The CDR3 runs to 14 residues. Trimming removed 0 bases from V and 12 bases from J, with 15 bases in between.

The rearrangement joins TRBV10-3 to TRBJ2-1, with D maybe TRBD1 (5 bases). This CDR3 has 14 amino acids. From germline, CDR1 is ENHRY and CDR2 SYGVKD. V lost 9 bases, J lost 4 bases, and 16 bases lay in between. CDR3 sequence reads: CAIKSGRGYNEQFF. The CDR3 nucleotides are TGTGCCATAAAATCAGGAAGGGGATACAATGAGCAGTTCTTC.

This clone has a handful of counts. This sequence joins TRBV6-5 and TRBJ1-6, with 9 bases identical to TRBD1. Germline assignment: CDR1 MNHEY and CDR2 SVGAGI. V lost 2 bases, J lost 13 bases, and 12 bases stayed unmatched. CDR3 length equals 16 residues. The CDR3 sequence: CASSYGRDRELAPLHF. The CDR3 coding sequence is TGTGCCAGCAGTTACGGGCGGGACAGGGAGCTAGCTCCCCTCCACTTT.

The chain is built from TRBV2 and TRBJ2-1, with 7 bases matching TRBD2. The CDR3 is 14 residues long. Per the germline V gene, CDR1 is SNHLY and CDR2 is FYNNEI. Trimming removed 3 bases from V and 6 bases from J; junction bases left unmatched: 5. The CDR3 loop reads CASSDSSGPNEQFF. In DNA, the CDR3 is TGTGCCAGCAGTGACTCTAGCGGACCCAATGAGCAGTTCTTC.

This sequence joins TRBV28 and TRBJ1-6, with 9 positions matching TRBD1. Germline CDR1 MDHEN, CDR2 SYDVKM. Losses at the gene ends were 8 bases for V and 5 bases for J; bases not matched to a gene: 10. The CDR3 consists of 16 residues. CDR3 sequence (DNA): TGTGCCAGCGAAGGACAGGGGTTGAGCAATAATTCACCCCTCCACTTT. This translates into CASEGQGLSNNSPLHF.

V usage is TRBV12-3 or TRBV12-4 and J usage is TRBJ1-6; 7 bases are shared with TRBD1. There are 13 residues in the CDR3. The V gene end was trimmed by 6 bases and the J gene end by 6 bases; junction bases not matched to a gene: 2. This CDR3 is CASRRDSNSPLHF. For the CDR3, the DNA is TGTGCCAGCAGGCGGGACAGTAATTCACCCCTCCACTTT.

V is TRBV7-9 and J is TRBJ1-4, with D perhaps TRBD1 (6 bases). The V gene lost 1 base and the J gene lost 4 bases, with 7 bases spanning the gap. This CDR3 is 14 amino acids long. CDR1 and CDR2 (germline): SEHNR, FQNEAQ (reference sequence). CDR3 amino acids: CASSLGRGNEKLFF. The DNA of the CDR3 is TGTGCCAGCAGCTTAGGCAGGGGTAATGAAAAACTGTTTTTT.